The 25 T cell receptor beta chains below all came from one sample that was sequenced in a study of shared clonotypes between healthy human individuals. The method was immunoSEQ multiplex PCR; TCRdb's version includes in-frame clones alone and lacks a portion of them. The sample lists 1,500,000 or so clones, roughly 96% seen once, with approximately 1.1% in the top ten. Sequenced: naive CD4+ T cells sorted from blood. The subset here: CD45RA+ positively selected. The origin of the receptors is a man aged 25 to 40 in good health.

The V call is TRBV5-5, the J call TRBJ2-7; possibly TRBD1 for D (5 bases). The CDR3 covers 15 residues. The V end was cut by 0 bases, the J end by 4 bases, with 14 bases between. CDR1 is SGHKS, CDR2 YYEKEE, per germline (reference sequence). As DNA, the CDR3 is TGTGCCAGCAGCTTGGTCTCCGGAGCAGGGTACGAGCAGTACTTC. Amino acid sequence: CASSLVSGAGYEQYF.

V usage is TRBV7-3 and J usage is TRBJ2-5, with a tentative D call TRBD2 (5 bases). The CDR3 consists of 14 residues. From germline, CDR1 is SGHTA and CDR2 FQGTGA. V was clipped by 1 base and J by 9 bases, with 15 bases between them. The DNA of the CDR3 is TGTGCCAGCAGCTTAAGGCGCGGGTCGGGCCCCCAGTACTTC. Translated, it gives CASSLRRGSGPQYF. Together with reference TRBV7-3 and TRBJ2-5, the CDR3 gives the full variable domain: GAGVSQTPSNKVTEKGKYVELRCDPISGHTALYWYRQSLGQGPEFLIYFQGTGAADDSGLPNDRFFAVRPEGSVSTLKIQRTERGDSAVYLCASSLRRGSGPQYFGPGTRLLVL.

The chain couples TRBV18 to TRBJ2-3; D unresolved. V was trimmed by 4 bases and J by 4 bases, leaving 12 bases between them. CDR3 length: 14 amino acids. The V gene's germline CDR1 is KGHSH and CDR2 LQKENI. CDR3 region: CASSQFSGADTQYF. The CDR3 region has the DNA TGTGCCAGCTCACAGTTTTCTGGAGCAGATACGCAGTATTTT.

The chain is built from TRBV25-1 and TRBJ2-7; D may correspond to TRBD1 or TRBD2 (5 bases each). Per germline, CDR1 MGHDK and CDR2 SYGVNS. The CDR3 contains 12 residues. The V end was cut by 7 bases, the J end by 12 bases, with 19 bases between. The CDR3 is CASTRDLNSLYF. CDR3 nucleotides: TGTGCCAGCACCCGGGACCTGAACAGTTTGTACTTC.

The chain has TRBV19 and TRBJ1-2; D call uncertain. CDR3 size: 13 residues. The germline V gene has CDR1 LNHDA and CDR2 SQIVND (reference sequence). Trimming shortened V by 6 bases and J by 6 bases, and 14 bases separated the two germline ends. The CDR3 region is CASRTGRWDGYTF. The CDR3 coding sequence is TGTGCCAGTAGGACCGGGAGATGGGATGGCTACACCTTC.

The genes are TRBV29-1 and TRBJ2-7; D is ambiguous. Trimming left V 5 bases short and J 0 bases short, with 14 bases between. CDR1 and CDR2 from the germline V gene are SQVTM and ANQGSEA. CDR3 length: 14 residues. The CDR3 region has the DNA TGCAGCGTTTCCTGGACGGTGAGCTCCTACGAGCAGTACTTC. Translating it yields CSVSWTVSSYEQYF.

The chain links TRBV9 to TRBJ2-3; 13 bases match TRBD2. After removal of 4 bases from V and 7 bases from J, the junction contained 9 bases not matched to a gene. The CDR3 length is 16 residues. The V gene's germline CDR1 is SGDLS and CDR2 YYNGEE. CDR3 DNA: TGTGCCAGCAGCCCCCCCGGGACTAGCGGGATTTATACGCAGTATTTT. This translates into CASSPPGTSGIYTQYF.

The chain links TRBV21-1 to TRBJ2-1; the table assigns TRBD2, which was not confirmed against the DNA. TRBV21-1 has pseudogene status. The CDR3 loop spans 15 amino acids. The CDR3, as DNA: TGTGCCAGCAGCAAGCTGCGGGGGAACTACAATGAGCAGTTCTTC. Amino acid sequence: CASSKLRGNYNEQFF.

About this clone itself: Within the sample, other DNA sequences also encode this same CDR3. This chain uses TRBV7-2 with TRBJ1-1; the D is unclear. Per the germline V gene, CDR1 is SGHTA and CDR2 is FQGNSA. This CDR3 region has 14 residues. Trimming removed 6 bases from V and 0 bases from J, with 11 bases in between. CDR3 sequence reads: CASSPNLMNTEAFF. The DNA for the CDR3 is TGTGCCAGCAGTCCCAATCTCATGAACACTGAAGCTTTCTTT.

V usage is TRBV27 and J usage is TRBJ2-1, with 8 bases fitting TRBD2. The germline V gene encodes CDR1 MNHEY and CDR2 SMNVEV (reference sequence). The CDR3 is made up of 17 amino acids. The trim removed 5 bases at V and 4 bases at J, leaving 13 bases unmatched. CDR3 nucleotides: TGTGCCAGCAGTACTTGGACTAGCTCAAGCGGTTACAATGAGCAGTTCTTC. It yields the protein CASSTWTSSSGYNEQFF.

The chain links TRBV5-1 to TRBJ1-1, with 11 positions matching TRBD1. V shed 4 bases, J shed 5 bases, and the junction held 10 bases outside the gene matches. Germline V lookup: CDR1 SGHRS, CDR2 YFSETQ. The CDR3 has 16 residues. CDR3 DNA: TGCGCCAGCAGCCCGGGACAGGGGGTACGGAATACTGAAGCTTTCTTT. This sequence encodes CASSPGQGVRNTEAFF.

The rearrangement joins TRBV10-3 to TRBJ1-4; D is unresolved. Germline CDR1 reads ENHRY; CDR2 reads SYGVKD. Deletions cut 10 bases from V and 10 bases from J, with 16 bases between. This CDR3 region has 12 residues. The CDR3 is CASSGEQRKLFF. The CDR3 nucleotides read TGTGCCAGTTCCGGGGAGCAGCGAAAACTGTTTTTT.

Notes on this clone: The sample holds other DNA sequences that translate to the same CDR3. The chain employs TRBV5-1 and TRBJ2-7; possible D gene TRBD2, 6 bases. Per germline, CDR1 SGHRS and CDR2 YFSETQ. The length of the CDR3 is 15 residues. V lost 0 bases and J lost 2, with 12 bases in between. The CDR3 coding sequence is TGCGCCAGCAGCTTGGCCGGGGGAGGCACCTACGAGCAGTACTTC. Translating gives CASSLAGGGTYEQYF.

As concerns this clone: A junction end diverges from the germline sequence, so it may reflect a read error. The rearrangement uses TRBV27 and TRBJ2-5; 10 nucleotides align to TRBD2. Germline CDR1 is MNHEY and CDR2 is SMNVEV (reference sequence). The CDR3 runs 14 residues. The CDR3 region is CVSRLAGVGETQYF. The CDR3 DNA reads TGTGTCAGCCGCCTAGCGGGAGTAGGAGAGACCCAGTACTTC.

This chain connects TRBV5-1 to TRBJ2-7; 9 bases line up with TRBD2. The CDR3 is 16 residues long. The V gene end was trimmed by 0 bases and the J gene end by 2 bases; junction bases not matched to a gene: 6. The V gene's germline CDR1 is SGHRS and CDR2 YFSETQ. Here the CDR3 reads CASSLAPSGMTYEQYF. The CDR3, as DNA: TGCGCCAGCAGCTTGGCGCCTAGCGGGATGACCTACGAGCAGTACTTC.

Here the CDR3 reads CASSLEGWDQPQHF. CDR3 nucleotide sequence: TGTGCCAGCAGTTTAGAAGGATGGGATCAGCCCCAGCATTTT. V gene TRBV28 combines with J gene TRBJ1-5; D is ambiguous. Trimming took 2 bases from V and 5 from J, leaving 10 bases between them. Per the germline V gene, CDR1 is MDHEN and CDR2 is SYDVKM. This CDR3 has 14 amino acids.

The chain links TRBV11-2 to TRBJ2-5; 7 nucleotides line up with TRBD2. In germline, CDR1 is SGHAT, CDR2 FQNNGV. CDR3 length: 14 amino acids. V shed 4 bases, J shed 5 bases, and the junction held 7 bases outside the gene matches. The CDR3 loop reads CASSSKTSLETQYF. The DNA for the CDR3 is TGTGCCAGCAGCTCTAAGACTAGCTTGGAGACCCAGTACTTC.

The gene calls are TRBV5-1 and TRBJ1-1; TRBD1 aligns across 7 bases. Germline loops: CDR1 SGHRS, CDR2 YFSETQ. The CDR3 is 15 amino acids. The V segment lost 4 bases and the J segment 3 bases; nucleotides outside the gene matches: 9. The CDR3 region is CASSPQTGLDTEAFF. The CDR3 DNA follows: TGCGCCAGCAGCCCGCAGACAGGGCTCGACACTGAAGCTTTCTTT.

This clone showed up just once. The rearrangement links TRBV10-3 to TRBJ1-2; D is unclear. The germline V gene encodes CDR1 ENHRY and CDR2 SYGVKD. The V end lost 4 bases, the J end lost 0 bases, and 6 bases lay between the germline ends. The CDR3 spans 13 residues. This chain's CDR3 is CAISGAPNYGYTF. CDR3 DNA sequence: TGTGCCATCAGTGGGGCCCCTAACTATGGCTACACCTTC.

The rearrangement links TRBV4-1 to TRBJ2-3; no reliable D call. V lost 4 bases, J lost 1 base, and 6 bases lay in between. This CDR3 comprises 13 residues. The germline V gene has CDR1 MGHRA and CDR2 YSYEKL. CDR3 DNA: TGCGCCAGCAGCCGATTAGGCACAGATACGCAGTATTTT. It is translated as CASSRLGTDTQYF.

The count of this clone is one. An end of the junction does not agree with germline; a read error may underlie this. The V call is TRBV7-6, the J call TRBJ2-7, with 9 bases matching TRBD2. Per germline, CDR1 SGHVS and CDR2 FNYEAQ. The CDR3 runs 15 residues. The CDR3 reads CASSPRAGGSFEQYF. The DNA for the CDR3 is TGTGCCAGCAGCCCCCGAGCGGGAGGCTCCTTCGAGCAGTACTTC.

This clone was counted once. The chain carries TRBV2 and TRBJ1-2, with D possibly being TRBD1 (5 bases). The CDR3 spans 16 residues. From germline, CDR1 is SNHLY and CDR2 FYNNEI. The V end was cut by 4 bases, the J end by 4 bases, with 19 bases between. This CDR3 is CASSGGLRQPPYGYTF. In nucleotides, the CDR3 is TGTGCCAGCAGTGGCGGTTTAAGACAGCCCCCCTATGGCTACACCTTC.

The V and J genes are TRBV7-9 and TRBJ2-3, with D possibly being TRBD1 or TRBD2 (5 bases each). The CDR3 sequence is 17 residues long. Trimming pared 3 bases from V and 6 bases from J, leaving 22 bases between. From germline, CDR1 is SEHNR and CDR2 FQNEAQ (reference sequence). The CDR3 nucleotides are TGTGCCAGCAGCTTCCGAGGGGTACTTCAGGGACCCGATACGCAGTATTTT. Amino acid sequence: CASSFRGVLQGPDTQYF.

The chain couples TRBV10-3 to TRBJ2-7, with D possibly TRBD1 on 5 matching bases. Trimming removed 7 bases at V and 4 bases at J, with 14 bases between. The V gene's germline CDR1 is ENHRY and CDR2 SYGVKD. The CDR3 has 13 residues. The CDR3 sequence: CAIKTEGAYEQYF. The CDR3 DNA follows: TGTGCCATCAAAACAGAAGGGGCGTACGAGCAGTACTTC.

This clone was observed a single time. The chain combines TRBV28 with TRBJ2-7; tentatively, D is TRBD1 (6 bases). V was clipped by 3 bases and J by 1 base, with 13 bases between them. The CDR3 spans 15 residues. Germline V lookup: CDR1 MDHEN, CDR2 SYDVKM. This CDR3 is CASSFPGQGSYEQYF. DNA of the CDR3: TGTGCCAGCAGTTTCCCGGGGCAGGGGTCCTACGAGCAGTACTTC.